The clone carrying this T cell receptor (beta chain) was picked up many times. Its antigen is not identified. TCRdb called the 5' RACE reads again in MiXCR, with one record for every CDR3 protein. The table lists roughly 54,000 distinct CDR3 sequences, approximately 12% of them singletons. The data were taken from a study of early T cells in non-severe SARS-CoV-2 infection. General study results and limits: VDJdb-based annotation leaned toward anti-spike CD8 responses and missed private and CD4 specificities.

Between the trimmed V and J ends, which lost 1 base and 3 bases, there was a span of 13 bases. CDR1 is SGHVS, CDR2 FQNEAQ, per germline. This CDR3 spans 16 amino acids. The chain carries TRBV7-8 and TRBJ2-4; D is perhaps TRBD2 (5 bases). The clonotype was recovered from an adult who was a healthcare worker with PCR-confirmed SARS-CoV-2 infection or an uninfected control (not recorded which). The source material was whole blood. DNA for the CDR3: TGTGCCAGCAGCTTAGTCACCGGGATAGGCAAAAACATTCAGTACTTC. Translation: CASSLVTGIGKNIQYF.